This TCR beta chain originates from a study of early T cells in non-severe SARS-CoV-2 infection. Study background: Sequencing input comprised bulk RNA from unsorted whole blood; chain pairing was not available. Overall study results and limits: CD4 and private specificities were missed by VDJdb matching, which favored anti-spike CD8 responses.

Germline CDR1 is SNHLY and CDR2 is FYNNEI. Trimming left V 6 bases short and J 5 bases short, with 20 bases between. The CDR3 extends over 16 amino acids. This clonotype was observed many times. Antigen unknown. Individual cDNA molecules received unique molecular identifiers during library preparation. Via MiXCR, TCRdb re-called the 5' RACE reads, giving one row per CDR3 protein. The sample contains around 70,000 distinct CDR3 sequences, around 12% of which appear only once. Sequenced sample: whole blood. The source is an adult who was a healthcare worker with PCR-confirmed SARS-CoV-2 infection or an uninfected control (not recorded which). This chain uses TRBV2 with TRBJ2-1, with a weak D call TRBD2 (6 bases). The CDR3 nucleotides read TGTGCCAGCAGGAACGGCGGGACTTCAGGCCACAATGAGCAGTTCTTC. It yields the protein CASRNGGTSGHNEQFF.